Presented here are 22 T cell receptor beta chains from one specimen sequenced in a study of PD-L1 blockade in urothelial cancer (dated by TCRdb to the late 2010s). Libraries were constructed by the immunoSEQ multiplex PCR assay. What TCRdb holds here is the immuneACCESS table cut down to in-frame rearrangements. Part of the clones is not present; checked against another copy, under half of the missing clones reflect an unresolved V gene, and the others are unexplained. The sample contains 80,000 to 130,000 clones, 91% of them found a single time. Clones ranked in the top ten supply roughly 0.93% of the sample. The material was PBMCs, obtained around atezolizumab (anti-PD-L1) treatment. The receptors shown here come from a woman of 80 years or more with urothelial cancer.

With respect to this clone: Distinct nucleotide sequences in the sample also encode this CDR3. The chain joins TRBV5-1 to TRBJ2-5; D possibly corresponds to TRBD1 (6 bases). CDR1 SGHRS and CDR2 YFSETQ come from the germline V gene. The V end lost 0 bases, the J end lost 4 bases, and 10 bases lay between the germline ends. This CDR3 is 14 amino acids long. The CDR3 bases are TGCGCCAGCAGCTTGGCAGGGGTACGAGAGACCCAGTACTTC. Its protein is CASSLAGVRETQYF.

The chain uses TRBV4-2 and TRBJ1-2; D possibly corresponds to TRBD1 (5 bases). The CDR3 totals 19 residues. Germline CDR1 LGHNA, CDR2 YNFKEQ. The V end lost 1 base, the J end lost 4 bases, and 25 bases lay between the germline ends. In nucleotides, the CDR3 is TGTGCCAGCAGCCAAGTGGGATTGGGGGGGGGTAACCCTTTCTATGGCTACACCTTC. Its translation: CASSQVGLGGGNPFYGYTF.

CDR3 DNA: TGCAGCGTTATGGCAGAGAACACTGAAGCTTTCTTT. This encodes CSVMAENTEAFF. The J gene is TRBJ1-1, the V gene TRBV29-1, with unresolved D. V was trimmed by 5 bases and J by 1 base, leaving 8 bases between them. In germline, CDR1 is SQVTM, CDR2 ANQGSEA. The CDR3 has 12 residues.

V usage is TRBV30 and J usage is TRBJ2-3; D is ambiguous. CDR1 is GTSNPN and CDR2 is SVGIG in the germline V gene (reference sequence). The CDR3 loop spans 12 amino acids. V lost 0 bases to trimming and J lost 5 bases, with 6 bases between them. The CDR3 sequence is CAWSVSLDTQYF. The CDR3 bases are TGTGCCTGGAGTGTTTCTTTAGATACGCAGTATTTT.

This clone was observed a few times. The V and J genes are TRBV27 and TRBJ2-1; TRBD2 aligns across 12 bases. Trimming at V came to 6 bases and at J to 8 bases, leaving 8 bases not matched to a gene. Germline V gives CDR1 MNHEY, CDR2 SMNVEV (reference sequence). This CDR3 spans 15 amino acids. CDR3 in DNA: TGTGCCAGCAGCCTCAGACTAGCGGGAGCCCATGAGCAGTTCTTC. Its translation is CASSLRLAGAHEQFF.

The chain employs TRBV27 and TRBJ1-1; the match to TRBD1 covers 7 bases. Trimming cost V 5 bases and J 1 base; bases outside gene matches: 7. Germline CDR1 is MNHEY and CDR2 is SMNVEV (reference sequence). The CDR3 contains 15 residues. This CDR3 is CASSLRQGRNTEAFF. DNA for the CDR3: TGTGCCAGCAGTCTACGACAGGGCAGGAACACTGAAGCTTTCTTT.

The chain uses TRBV19 and TRBJ2-3; no reliable D call. CDR1 is LNHDA, CDR2 SQIVND, per germline (reference sequence). The CDR3 is made up of 13 amino acids. Trimming left V 6 bases short and J 0 bases short, with 7 bases between. CDR3 loop: CASRHQSTDTQYF. The CDR3 nucleotides read TGTGCCAGTAGACACCAAAGCACAGATACGCAGTATTTT.

The chain recombines TRBV5-1 with TRBJ2-7, with 7 nucleotides matching TRBD1. CDR3 length: 13 amino acids. V was clipped by 2 bases and J by 5 bases; unmatched bases: 4. Germline V gene sequence: CDR1 SGHRS, CDR2 YFSETQ. CDR3 nucleotides: TGCGCCAGCAGCTTCCAGGGGGAGCACGAGCAGTACTTC. Its translation: CASSFQGEHEQYF.

V is TRBV29-1 and J is TRBJ1-2; 11 bases fit TRBD1. Trimming cost V 6 bases and J 7 bases; bases outside gene matches: 7. The CDR3 runs to 13 residues. The germline V gene encodes CDR1 SQVTM and CDR2 ANQGSEA. The CDR3 bases are TGCAGCGTCCCGGGACAGGGGGTTTCTGGCTACACCTTC. It specifies CSVPGQGVSGYTF.

This chain joins TRBV30 and TRBJ2-5, with D possibly being TRBD2 (5 bases). The CDR3 has 13 amino acids. Trimming took off 2 bases at V and 7 bases at J, with 14 bases between the two ends. Per germline, CDR1 GTSNPN and CDR2 SVGIG (reference sequence). CDR3 sequence (DNA): TGTGCCTGGAGTCCGGGGTTCCGTTCGACCCAGTACTTC. This translates into CAWSPGFRSTQYF.

J is TRBJ2-3 and V is TRBV9; 8 bases agree with TRBD2. The germline gives CDR1 SGDLS, CDR2 YYNGEE. This CDR3 region has 16 residues. V lost 4 bases to trimming and J lost 6 bases; unmatched junction nucleotides: 13. The CDR3 sequence: CASSPSGTRGWDTQYF. In DNA, the CDR3 is TGTGCCAGCAGCCCCTCCGGGACTAGAGGGTGGGATACGCAGTATTTT. Full variable domain (missing parts from reference TRBV9 and TRBJ2-3): DSGVTQTPKHLITATGQRVTLRCSPRSGDLSVYWYQQSLDQGLQFLIQYYNGEERAKGNILERFSAQQFPDLHSELNLSSLELGDSALYFCASSPSGTRGWDTQYFGPGTRLTVL.

The chain joins TRBV5-1 to TRBJ2-5, with 8 nucleotides matching TRBD1. The CDR3 has 13 residues. Germline V CDR1 and CDR2: SGHRS, YFSETQ. The junction had 4 bases not matched to a gene; V was cut back by 5 bases and J by 4 bases. The CDR3, as DNA: TGCGCCAGCAGTTTTACAGGGGGAGAGACCCAGTACTTC. Protein sequence: CASSFTGGETQYF.

The chain couples TRBV2 to TRBJ1-1; D may be TRBD1 (5 bases). The CDR3 contains 15 residues. The germline V and J ends were trimmed by 3 bases and 0 bases, with 11 bases remaining between them. Germline V CDR1 and CDR2: SNHLY, FYNNEI. CDR3 nucleotides: TGTGCCAGCAGTGATCCCGGACAAGTGAACACTGAAGCTTTCTTT. Protein sequence: CASSDPGQVNTEAFF.

The DNA of the CDR3 is TGTGCCTGGAGTGGGCAGGCAGGGGCAGAGACCCAGTACTTC. This translates into CAWSGQAGAETQYF. The chain has TRBV30 and TRBJ2-5, with D possibly TRBD1 on 6 matching bases. The CDR3 has 14 residues. Germline V gene sequence: CDR1 GTSNPN, CDR2 SVGIG (reference sequence). The ends were cut back, 1 base at V and 4 bases at J, with 13 bases in the middle.

The sample holds one count of this clone. V is TRBV5-6 and J is TRBJ2-3; 8 bases map to TRBD2. V shed 4 bases, J shed 1 base, and the junction held 5 bases outside the gene matches. Germline assignment: CDR1 SGHDT and CDR2 YYEEEE. The CDR3 extends over 15 amino acids. The CDR3 bases are TGTGCCAGCAGCCGAGCGGGGGTGGGCACAGATACGCAGTATTTT. This sequence encodes CASSRAGVGTDTQYF.

V usage is TRBV10-3 and J usage is TRBJ1-2; D ambiguous. The ends were cut back, 4 bases at V and 6 bases at J, with 9 bases in the middle. The CDR3 contains 12 residues. Germline V gene sequence: CDR1 ENHRY, CDR2 SYGVKD. CDR3 amino acids: CAISGREDGYTF. The CDR3 DNA follows: TGTGCCATCAGTGGGCGGGAGGATGGCTACACCTTC.

The chain employs TRBV18 and TRBJ1-1; 7 nucleotides line up with TRBD1. Germline V gene sequence: CDR1 KGHSH, CDR2 LQKENI. The CDR3 has 20 amino acids. The J segment lost 4 bases and the V segment lost 4 bases, leaving 24 bases of the junction unmatched. The CDR3 DNA sequence: TGTGCCAGCTCACTGAGACCACATGAAGCCGGCGAGGGGGCTGGCACTGAAGCTTTCTTT. Translation: CASSLRPHEAGEGAGTEAFF.

This clone was recorded only once. CDR3 sequence reads: CASSDLRLAGTYEQYF. CDR3 DNA: TGTGCCAGCAGTGACCTTCGGCTAGCGGGAACCTACGAGCAGTACTTC. V is TRBV6-1 and J is TRBJ2-7; 9 nucleotides align to TRBD2. CDR1 is MNHNS and CDR2 is SASEGT in the germline V gene. V gave up 3 bases and J gave up 2 bases; unmatched junction bases: 8. The length of the CDR3 is 16 residues.

The V call is TRBV9, the J call TRBJ1-3; a possible D gene is TRBD1 (5 bases). The CDR3 runs to 14 residues. Trimming cost V 0 bases and J 4 bases, with 8 bases left between them. Germline CDR1 is SGDLS and CDR2 is YYNGEE. The CDR3 here is CASSVDGAGNTIYF. Written as DNA, the CDR3 is TGTGCCAGCAGCGTAGATGGGGCAGGAAACACCATATATTTT.

This chain uses TRBV6-1 with TRBJ2-1; no definite D call. This CDR3 is built from 13 residues. Germline lookup yields CDR1 MNHNS and CDR2 SASEGT. V lost 0 bases and J 6 bases, leaving 6 bases between the germline ends. The CDR3 bases are TGTGCCAGCAGTGAAGCCCCTAGCAATGAGCAGTTCTTC. Translated: CASSEAPSNEQFF.

This clone was observed once. The chain has TRBV7-9 and TRBJ2-5, with 14 bases matching TRBD2. Germline CDR1 and CDR2: SEHNR and FQNEAQ (reference sequence). The CDR3 totals 15 residues. The trim removed 5 bases at V and 5 bases at J, leaving 4 bases unmatched. CDR3 DNA sequence: TGTGCCAGCAGCCCCGGACTAGCGGGGGGTGAGACCCAGTACTTC. Residues: CASSPGLAGGETQYF.

This chain joins TRBV27 and TRBJ2-5; a weak D match, TRBD2 (6 bases). Germline lookup yields CDR1 MNHEY and CDR2 SMNVEV (reference sequence). CDR3 length: 16 amino acids. Between the trimmed V and J ends, which lost 5 bases and 5 bases, there was a span of 21 bases. CDR3 sequence (DNA): TGTGCCAGCAGTATGCAACTCGGGACCGCGGGGGAGACCCAGTACTTC. As protein: CASSMQLGTAGETQYF.